This T cell receptor (beta chain) was profiled in a study of human T cells and chemical hapten exposure. As for the study in general: Investigators sensitized about 2 cm by about 2 cm of upper inner arm skin with 2% DPC. Diphenylcyclopropenone was administered weekly to the scalp of patients throughout the roughly 25-week study.

The time point denotes: patch test 1, 2 weeks after DPC sensitization. Treatment here: therapeutic diphenylcyclopropenone sensitization with weekly scalp DPC. TCRdb processed the RACE reads anew with MiXCR; each CDR3 protein has one entry. The top ten hold 2% to 2.5% of the sample, which has about 360,000 distinct CDR3 sequences, roughly 4.8% seen once. Study-wide results and caveats: Expanded TCRs produced significantly more large CDR3 similarity clusters than controls did.

Germline lookup yields CDR1 DFQATT and CDR2 SNEGSKA (reference sequence). The V and J ends lost 4 bases and 7 bases respectively, with 16 bases between them. The CDR3 consists of 14 residues. Notes on this clonotype: Antigen: not known.

The TCR comes from a woman between 45 and 65 years old with alopecia areata. Some clones in this sample may be carry-over from other donors' samples. Specimen: whole blood, collected in connection with sensitization to the hapten diphenylcyclopropenone (DPC). The chain employs TRBV20-1 and TRBJ2-2; D assignment may be TRBD1 or TRBD2 (5 bases each). The CDR3, as DNA: TGCAGTGCTAAGACCGGGACCCCGGGCGGGGAGCTGTTTTTT. As protein: CSAKTGTPGGELFF.